These 30 T cell receptor beta chains share one sample of origin, sequenced in a study of Tregs in tolerant kidney transplant recipients. Assay used: immunoSEQ multiplex PCR; TCRdb lists only in-frame clones, some missing. The table includes 80,000 to 90,000 clones, around 94% detected once. Sequenced material: CD8+ T cells from blood. These TCRs come from a human donor in good health.

V and J are TRBV6-1 and TRBJ1-2; 10 positions match TRBD1. The CDR3 runs 15 residues. Germline CDR1 reads MNHNS; CDR2 reads SASEGT. V shed 1 base and J 8 bases; nucleotides not matched to a gene: 7. CDR3 sequence reads: CASSEVRDRGGGYTF. CDR3 in DNA: TGTGCCAGCAGTGAAGTTCGGGACAGGGGTGGGGGCTACACCTTC.

Comment on this clone: Germline is not matched at one junction end, which may reflect a read error. The chain is built from TRBV29-1 and TRBJ2-1; 8 bases map to TRBD2. CDR3 size: 14 residues. Germline V gene lookup returns CDR1 SQVTM and CDR2 ANQGSEA. The CDR3 is CSVEAGVPPNEQFF. The CDR3 coding sequence is TGCAGCGTAGAAGCGGGAGTCCCCCCCAATGAGCAGTTCTTC.

CDR3 region: CASSALRTGELFF. The CDR3 DNA sequence: TGTGCCAGCAGCGCTCTCAGAACGGGGGAGCTGTTTTTT. V is TRBV9 and J is TRBJ2-2; the D is unclear. Germline CDR1 is SGDLS and CDR2 is YYNGEE. Trimming removed 3 bases at V and 8 bases at J, with 11 bases between. The CDR3 spans 13 residues.

The chain has TRBV16 and TRBJ1-5; tentatively, D is TRBD1 (5 bases). The CDR3 totals 15 residues. The V end lost 0 bases, the J end lost 5 bases, and 11 bases lay between the germline ends. CDR1 and CDR2 (germline): KGHSY, FQNENV. This chain's CDR3 is CASSQSRGFHQPQHF. DNA for the CDR3: TGTGCCAGCAGCCAATCGCGGGGGTTTCATCAGCCCCAGCATTTT.

This clone was detected only once. The CDR3 sequence is CASSYSVGEVNEKLFF. The CDR3 DNA follows: TGTGCCAGCAGTTACAGTGTGGGGGAAGTTAATGAAAAACTGTTTTTT. The chain carries TRBV6-5 and TRBJ1-4; TRBD1 might be the D (5 bases). V gave up 2 bases and J gave up 4 bases, with 14 bases separating them. The CDR3 covers 16 residues. From germline, CDR1 is MNHEY and CDR2 SVGAGI.

The J gene is TRBJ2-3, the V gene TRBV19; 7 positions agree with TRBD2. The CDR3 sequence is 17 residues long. With 3 bases clipped from V and 1 base from J, the junction kept 10 bases outside the gene matches. CDR1 is LNHDA and CDR2 is SQIVND in the germline V gene (reference sequence). The CDR3: CASSMPSEAGGTDTQYF. CDR3 in DNA: TGTGCCAGTAGTATGCCGTCCGAGGCGGGGGGCACAGATACGCAGTATTTT. The full variable domain, in which reference TRBV19 and TRBJ2-3 provide the parts outside the CDR3, is DGGITQSPKYLFRKEGQNVTLSCEQNLNHDAMYWYRQDPGQGLRLIYYSQIVNDFQKGDIAEGYSVSREKKESFPLTVTSAQKNPTAFYLCASSMPSEAGGTDTQYFGPGTRLTVL.

The chain links TRBV9 to TRBJ2-5, with 11 positions matching TRBD2. Germline lookup yields CDR1 SGDLS and CDR2 YYNGEE. The junction had 14 bases not matched to a gene; V was cut back by 6 bases and J by 4 bases. The CDR3 is 17 amino acids. CDR3 nucleotide sequence: TGTGCCAGCAACCCGAGTAGCGGGAGGGCCGGGTTAGAGACCCAGTACTTC. This gives the protein CASNPSSGRAGLETQYF.

V gene TRBV7-9 combines with J gene TRBJ1-3; D is uncertain. V lost 2 bases and J 0 bases, leaving 14 bases between the germline ends. This CDR3 spans 17 amino acids. The germline gives CDR1 SEHNR, CDR2 FQNEAQ (reference sequence). CDR3 sequence reads: CASSLTSSVSSGNTIYF. In DNA, the CDR3 is TGTGCCAGCAGCTTAACCTCATCGGTGAGCTCTGGAAACACCATATATTTT.

The gene calls are TRBV4-1 and TRBJ2-7; TRBD2 matches at 7 bases. V lost 0 bases and J lost 2; bases outside the gene matches: 4. This CDR3 contains 15 residues. Looked up from germline, CDR1 is MGHRA and CDR2 is YSYEKL. DNA for the CDR3: TGCGCCAGCAGCCAAGACGCGGGGGAGACCTACGAGCAGTACTTC. It encodes CASSQDAGETYEQYF.

The V call is TRBV9, the J call TRBJ1-2, with D tentatively TRBD1 (5 bases). The V gene lost 7 bases and the J gene lost 2 bases, with 9 bases spanning the gap. The CDR3 length is 12 residues. The germline V gene encodes CDR1 SGDLS and CDR2 YYNGEE. The CDR3 region has the DNA TGTGCCAGCGGGGGACCGAACTATGGCTACACCTTC. This sequence encodes CASGGPNYGYTF.

This rearrangement joins TRBV25-1 to TRBJ1-5, with no clear D. There are 14 residues in the CDR3. Germline assignment: CDR1 MGHDK and CDR2 SYGVNS. Trimming stripped 3 bases from V and 0 bases from J, with 6 bases between. The CDR3 is CASSDGNSNQPQHF. The CDR3 DNA reads as TGTGCCAGCAGTGACGGTAATAGCAATCAGCCCCAGCATTTT.

The V gene is TRBV12-5, the J gene TRBJ2-5, with a possible D match to TRBD1 (6 bases). The J call is in doubt because the DNA end fits TRBJ2-7 better. This CDR3 spans 13 amino acids. Germline CDR1 and CDR2: LGHNT and FRNRAP. In DNA, the CDR3 is TGTGCTAGTGGTTGGGACAACACCTACGAGCAGTACTTC. Translating gives CASGWDNTYEQYF.

The chain combines TRBV11-2 with TRBJ2-7; D is undetermined. Trimming took 0 bases from V and 5 from J, leaving 11 bases between them. Germline V lookup: CDR1 SGHAT, CDR2 FQNNGV. This CDR3 comprises 14 residues. The CDR3 bases are TGTGCCAGCAGCTTAGAACAGAATTATAACGAGCAGTACTTC. It yields the protein CASSLEQNYNEQYF.

The chain carries TRBV7-9 and TRBJ1-2, with a weak D call TRBD1 (6 bases). Trimming removed 5 bases at V and 4 bases at J, with 17 bases between. This CDR3 region has 15 residues. Germline V lookup: CDR1 SEHNR, CDR2 FQNEAQ (reference sequence). CDR3 sequence: CASSTPAGTFYGYTF. The CDR3 DNA is TGTGCCAGCAGCACACCTGCCGGGACATTCTATGGCTACACCTTC.

The V and J genes are TRBV4-1 and TRBJ1-2; 9 bases agree with TRBD1. The J segment lost 8 bases and the V segment lost 3 bases, leaving 13 bases of the junction unmatched. Germline-derived CDR1 and CDR2 are MGHRA and YSYEKL. The CDR3 totals 16 residues. CDR3 in amino acids: CASSQAPGQGFLGYTF. The CDR3 DNA reads as TGCGCCAGCAGCCAGGCCCCGGGACAGGGATTTTTGGGCTACACCTTC.

CDR3 nucleotide sequence: TGTGCCAGCAGCTTAGTAGGGTCACAAGAGACCCAGTACTTC. Residues: CASSLVGSQETQYF. The chain carries TRBV7-9 and TRBJ2-5; no clear D. The V end was cut by 1 base, the J end by 2 bases, with 8 bases between. The CDR3 has 14 amino acids. Per germline, CDR1 SEHNR and CDR2 FQNEAQ (reference sequence).

The chain recombines TRBV5-1 with TRBJ2-3; tentatively, D is TRBD2 (7 bases). The CDR3 is 15 amino acids. V was pared by 4 bases and J by 5 bases, with 17 bases between. CDR1 is SGHRS, CDR2 YFSETQ, per germline. The CDR3 region is CASSPGTTDRDTQYF. DNA of the CDR3: TGCGCCAGCAGCCCCGGGACTACGGACAGAGATACGCAGTATTTT.

The chain uses TRBV9 and TRBJ1-2, with TRBD1 matching 7 bases. The CDR3 has 14 residues. Germline CDR1 SGDLS, CDR2 YYNGEE. The trim removed 4 bases at V and 5 bases at J, leaving 8 bases unmatched. The CDR3 protein is CASSPWDSYYGYTF. The DNA for the CDR3 is TGTGCCAGCAGCCCGTGGGACAGCTATTATGGCTACACCTTC. Full variable domain (outside the CDR3, taken from reference TRBV9 and TRBJ1-2): DSGVTQTPKHLITATGQRVTLRCSPRSGDLSVYWYQQSLDQGLQFLIQYYNGEERAKGNILERFSAQQFPDLHSELNLSSLELGDSALYFCASSPWDSYYGYTFGSGTRLTVV.

CDR3 coding DNA: TGCGCCAGCAGCCAAGGACTAGCGAACACCGGGGAGCTGTTTTTT. Protein: CASSQGLANTGELFF. The chain links TRBV4-1 to TRBJ2-2, with TRBD2 as a possible D gene (6 bases). Trimming took 1 base from V and 0 from J, leaving 6 bases between them. The CDR3 covers 15 residues. From germline, CDR1 is MGHRA and CDR2 YSYEKL.

The chain joins TRBV7-6 to TRBJ1-4, with D unclear. Germline V gives CDR1 SGHVS, CDR2 FNYEAQ. The CDR3 contains 13 residues. The V end lost 6 bases, the J end lost 3 bases, and 8 bases lay between the germline ends. CDR3 bases: TGTGCCAGCAGGGACGATCCTAATGAAAAACTGTTTTTT. Translated, it gives CASRDDPNEKLFF.

The rearrangement joins TRBV27 to TRBJ2-5, with TRBD1 matching 9 bases. This CDR3 is 13 amino acids long. V lost 2 bases, J lost 7 bases, and 2 bases stayed unmatched. Germline V gene data show CDR1 as MNHEY and CDR2 as SMNVEV (reference sequence). The CDR3, as DNA: TGTGCCAGCAGTTTAACAGGGGGCAGGACCCAGTACTTC. Protein: CASSLTGGRTQYF.

This clone is a singleton in its sample. The chain combines TRBV19 with TRBJ2-5; D may correspond to TRBD1 or TRBD2 (7 bases each). The CDR3 loop spans 14 amino acids. Germline CDR1 is LNHDA and CDR2 is SQIVND (reference sequence). V dropped 3 bases and J dropped 7 bases, with 15 bases sitting between them. CDR3 coding DNA: TGTGCCAGTAGTATGGCAGGGGGGGCCGGGACCCAGTACTTC. Translated, it gives CASSMAGGAGTQYF.

The chain employs TRBV5-1 and TRBJ2-3; D may match TRBD1 or TRBD2 (6 bases each). V lost 0 bases, J lost 4 bases, and 18 bases lay in between. The CDR3 is 17 residues long. Germline CDR1 reads SGHRS; CDR2 reads YFSETQ. The chain's CDR3 is CASSLGWGPWRADTQYF. DNA for the CDR3: TGCGCCAGCAGCTTGGGTTGGGGGCCGTGGAGGGCAGATACGCAGTATTTT.

The rearrangement uses TRBV5-1 and TRBJ2-7, with 9 bases that match TRBD2. V shed 2 bases and J 4 bases; nucleotides not matched to a gene: 4. The CDR3 contains 14 residues. The V gene's germline CDR1 is SGHRS and CDR2 YFSETQ. The CDR3 protein is CASSFGSGSYEQYF. In nucleotides, the CDR3 is TGCGCCAGCAGCTTCGGTAGCGGGAGTTACGAGCAGTACTTC.

The chain uses TRBV4-1 and TRBJ2-2; 7 bases are a match to TRBD2. CDR1 and CDR2 from the germline V gene are MGHRA and YSYEKL. The CDR3 loop spans 15 amino acids. Losses at the gene ends were 4 bases for V and 4 bases for J; bases not matched to a gene: 6. CDR3 sequence reads: CASSLSGLGTGELFF. The CDR3 DNA sequence: TGCGCCAGCAGCCTCTCCGGACTAGGCACCGGGGAGCTGTTTTTT.

The chain has TRBV15 and TRBJ2-5, with 7 bases that match TRBD1. TRBJ2-7 explains the end of the DNA better; the J call may be wrong. Germline-derived CDR1 and CDR2 are LNHNV and YYDKDF (reference sequence). The CDR3 extends over 13 amino acids. Here the CDR3 DNA reads TGTGCCACCAGCAGGGTATACAGGGGCGAGCAGTACTTC. Translating it yields CATSRVYRGEQYF.

In this sample, this clone turned up many times. The chain links TRBV6-1 to TRBJ2-7; D gene ambiguous. This CDR3 is built from 13 residues. Trimming shortened V by 0 bases and J by 6 bases, and 9 bases separated the two germline ends. Germline V gene sequence: CDR1 MNHNS, CDR2 SASEGT. The CDR3 region is CASSEAQRAEQYF. The CDR3 bases are TGTGCCAGCAGTGAAGCGCAACGGGCCGAGCAGTACTTC.

The V gene is TRBV30, the J gene TRBJ2-7; no firm D call. CDR3 length equals 12 residues. The germline CDR1 and CDR2 sequences are GTSNPN and SVGIG (reference sequence). Trimming left V 0 bases short and J 2 bases short, with 5 bases between. The DNA for the CDR3 is TGTGCCTGGAGTGTAACTACCTACGAGCAGTACTTC. Translated, it gives CAWSVTTYEQYF.

The rearrangement links TRBV5-8 to TRBJ2-7; the D call may be TRBD1 or TRBD2 (5 bases each). V lost 1 base and J 2 bases, leaving 16 bases between the germline ends. Germline CDR1 and CDR2: SGHTS and YDEGEE. The CDR3 is 16 residues long. The CDR3 is CASSLSPGRPTYEQYF. The CDR3, as DNA: TGTGCCAGCAGCTTGTCACCGGGGCGGCCGACCTACGAGCAGTACTTC.

This chain connects TRBV10-2 to TRBJ2-7, with TRBD2 matching over 10 bases. The CDR3 is 14 residues long. The V and J ends lost 4 bases and 5 bases, in that order; junction bases with no gene match: 5. Germline V gene data show CDR1 as WSHSY and CDR2 as SAAADI. Written as DNA, the CDR3 is TGCGCCAGCAGTGCTCTAGCGGGAGACCACGAGCAGTACTTC. It is translated as CASSALAGDHEQYF.